A selection of T cell receptor beta chains follows, all from one sample in a study of T cell responses to AZD1222 COVID-19 vaccine. TCRdb's copy holds only in-frame clones and misses some; the assay was immunoSEQ multiplex PCR. Of approximately 110,000 clones listed, approximately 89% are singletons. This material consisted of peripheral blood, taken 28 days after the second AZD1222 dose. These receptors were taken from an adult who received the AZD1222 COVID-19 vaccine. Each CDR3 is given with its conserved first and last residue. Fields, in order: J gene, D gene, clone size, V gene, CDR3 DNA, CDR3 protein. A D gene is named only where the DNA matches it firmly. Size values are once, few and many counts, or a class for expanded clones, and some rows have none.

TRBJ2-1 - - TRBV7-6 TGTGCCAGCAGCCTTGGGGGCAGGGGCTACAATGAGCAGTTCTTC CASSLGGRGYNEQFF
TRBJ2-1 TRBD2 - TRBV7-2 TGTGCCAGCAGCTTAGCTAGCGGGAGGGTCCTTGAGCAGTTCTTC CASSLASGRVLEQFF
TRBJ2-3 - - TRBV11-3 TGTGCCAGCAGCACAAGAGGGGGTGGCCCAGATACGCAGTATTTT CASSTRGGGPDTQYF
TRBJ2-1 - - TRBV3-1/TRBV3-2 TGTGCCAGCAGATTCGGACTGGGACGGGATGAGCAGTTCTTC CASRFGLGRDEQFF
TRBJ2-3 - - TRBV4-2 TGTGCCAGCAGCCTAACAGGCACAGATACGCAGTATTTT CASSLTGTDTQYF
TRBJ2-3 TRBD1 - TRBV19 TGTGCCAGTAGTATACGGCAAGGGGGCGCGGATACGCAGTATTTT CASSIRQGGADTQYF
TRBJ1-2 - - TRBV12-5 TGTGCTAGTGGTTTGGTATTATCGGGGAGTGTTAACTATGGCTACACCTTC CASGLVLSGSVNYGYTF
TRBJ1-2 TRBD1 - TRBV18 TGTGCCAGCTCCCCTGGGACAGGGGGCACGTCTGGCTACACCTTC CASSPGTGGTSGYTF
TRBJ1-2 TRBD1 - TRBV7-9 TGTGCCAGCAGCAGGGACAGGGACTATGGCTACACCTTC CASSRDRDYGYTF
TRBJ2-1 TRBD2 - TRBV9 TGTGCCAGCAGCGTGGCAAGCGGGAGGGCCCTCGGAGAGCAGTTCTTC CASSVASGRALGEQFF
TRBJ2-5 - - TRBV7-9 TGTGCCAGCAGCTCAATCACCGGGGCGGGGGAGACCCAGTACTTC CASSSITGAGETQYF
TRBJ2-3 TRBD2 - TRBV6-5 TGTGCCAGCAGCCCGGGGGGGGCTAAGGATACGCAGTATTTT CASSPGGAKDTQYF
TRBJ2-7 TRBD2 - TRBV5-1 TGCGCCAGCAGCTTGGCGTTAGCGGGGAGCTCCTACGAGCAGTACTTC CASSLALAGSSYEQYF
TRBJ2-1 - few TRBV29-1 TGCAGCTTCGGGGATAGCTCCTACAATGAGCAGTTCTTC CSFGDSSYNEQFF
TRBJ2-1 - - TRBV6-5 TGTGCCAGCAGAGGTGGGGGGGCCAGACTCAATGAGCAGTTCTTC CASRGGGARLNEQFF
TRBJ2-3 TRBD1 - TRBV28 TGTGCCAGCAGTTCCACCGGGGACAGGATTCCAGATACGCAGTATTTT CASSSTGDRIPDTQYF
TRBJ1-2 - - TRBV2 TGTGCCAGCAGGACCGGGGACACCCTTCGTGGCTACACCTTC CASRTGDTLRGYTF
TRBJ1-1 - - TRBV27 TGTGCCAGCAGTTTATTTCAGGGCCGATCTGAAGCTTTCTTT CASSLFQGRSEAFF
TRBJ1-6 - - TRBV27 TGTGCCAGCAGTTTAGATAGCAATTCACCCCTCCACTTT CASSLDSNSPLHF
TRBJ2-2 TRBD1 - TRBV3-1/TRBV3-2 TGTGCCAGCAGCCAAGCACAGGGGGTTCACGGGGAGCTGTTTTTT CASSQAQGVHGELFF
TRBJ2-7 TRBD1 - TRBV19 TGTGCCAGTAGTATGGGCTATGGACAGGGTGCCTACGAGCAGTACTTC CASSMGYGQGAYEQYF
TRBJ1-5 TRBD1 once TRBV28 TGTGCCAGCAGCTATAGACAGGGTAATAGCAATCAGCCCCAGCATTTT CASSYRQGNSNQPQHF